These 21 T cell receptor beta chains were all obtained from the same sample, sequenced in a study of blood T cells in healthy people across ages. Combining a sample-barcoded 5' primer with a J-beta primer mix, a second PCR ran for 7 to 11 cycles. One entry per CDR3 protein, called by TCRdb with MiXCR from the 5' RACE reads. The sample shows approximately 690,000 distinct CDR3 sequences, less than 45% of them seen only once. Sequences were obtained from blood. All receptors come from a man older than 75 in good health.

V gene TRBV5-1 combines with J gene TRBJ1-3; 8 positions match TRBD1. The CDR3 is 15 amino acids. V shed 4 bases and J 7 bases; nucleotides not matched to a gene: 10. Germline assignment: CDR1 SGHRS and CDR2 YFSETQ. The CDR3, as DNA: TGCGCCAGCAGCGAAACAACGACAGGGGATAACACCATATATTTT. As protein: CASSETTTGDNTIYF. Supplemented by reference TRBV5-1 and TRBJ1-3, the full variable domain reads KAGVTQTPRYLIKTRGQQVTLSCSPISGHRSVSWYQQTPGQGLQFLFEYFSETQRNKGNFPGRFSGRQFSNSRSEMNVSTLELGDSALYLCASSETTTGDNTIYFGEGSWLTVV.

This chain's CDR3 is CASRTEANYGYTF. The CDR3, as DNA: TGTGCCAGCAGGACTGAAGCTAACTATGGCTACACCTTC. The genes are TRBV28 and TRBJ1-2; D uncertain. The germline CDR1 and CDR2 sequences are MDHEN and SYDVKM. V was clipped by 6 bases and J by 0 bases, with 8 bases between them. The CDR3 contains 13 residues.

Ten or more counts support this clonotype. CDR3 region: CASRGLGDTQYF. The CDR3, as DNA: TGTGCCAGCAGGGGTTTAGGAGATACGCAGTATTTT. This chain links TRBV6-5 with TRBJ2-3; unclear D gene. The V end was cut by 6 bases, the J end by 5 bases, with 9 bases between. Germline V gives CDR1 MNHEY, CDR2 SVGAGI. The CDR3 length is 12 residues.

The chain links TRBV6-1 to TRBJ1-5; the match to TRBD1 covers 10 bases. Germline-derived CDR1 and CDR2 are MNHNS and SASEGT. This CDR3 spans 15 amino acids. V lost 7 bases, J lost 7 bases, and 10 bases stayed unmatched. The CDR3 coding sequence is TGTGCCAGCACCAGGACAGGGGGGAATGGGCAGCCCCAGCATTTT. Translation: CASTRTGGNGQPQHF.

CDR3 nucleotide sequence: TGTGCCAGCAGCTTAGACAGGGGTGGTCGCACAGATACGCAGTATTTT. Residues: CASSLDRGGRTDTQYF. This chain connects TRBV7-2 to TRBJ2-3, with 7 positions matching TRBD1. Germline trimming cut 1 base from V and 1 base from J; bases unmatched to any gene: 5. The germline V gene has CDR1 SGHTA and CDR2 FQGNSA. This CDR3 region has 16 residues.

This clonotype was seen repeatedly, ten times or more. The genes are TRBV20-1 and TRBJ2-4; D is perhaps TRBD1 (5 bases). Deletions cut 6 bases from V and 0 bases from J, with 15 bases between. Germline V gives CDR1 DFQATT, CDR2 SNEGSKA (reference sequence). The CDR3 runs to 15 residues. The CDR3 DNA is TGCAGTGCCACTACAGGAAGGCTAGCCAAAAACATTCAGTACTTC. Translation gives CSATTGRLAKNIQYF.

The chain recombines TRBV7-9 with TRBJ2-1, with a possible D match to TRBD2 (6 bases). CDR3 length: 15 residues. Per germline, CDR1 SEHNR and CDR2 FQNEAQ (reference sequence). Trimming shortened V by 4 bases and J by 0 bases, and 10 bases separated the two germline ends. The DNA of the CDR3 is TGTGCCAGCAGCTCCGGGGGAGGCTCCTACAATGAGCAGTTCTTC. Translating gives CASSSGGGSYNEQFF.

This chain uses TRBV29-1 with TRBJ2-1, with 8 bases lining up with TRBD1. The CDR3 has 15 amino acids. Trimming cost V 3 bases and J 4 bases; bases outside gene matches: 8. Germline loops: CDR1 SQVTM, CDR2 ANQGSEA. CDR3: CSVEGQVFGYNEQFF. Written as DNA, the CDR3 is TGCAGCGTTGAGGGACAGGTATTCGGGTACAATGAGCAGTTCTTC.

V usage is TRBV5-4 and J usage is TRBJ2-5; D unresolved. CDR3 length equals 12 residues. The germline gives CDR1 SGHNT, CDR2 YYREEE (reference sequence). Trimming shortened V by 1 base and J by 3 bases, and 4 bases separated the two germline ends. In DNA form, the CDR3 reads TGTGCCAGCAGCTTGCAAAAAGAGACCCAGTACTTC. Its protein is CASSLQKETQYF.

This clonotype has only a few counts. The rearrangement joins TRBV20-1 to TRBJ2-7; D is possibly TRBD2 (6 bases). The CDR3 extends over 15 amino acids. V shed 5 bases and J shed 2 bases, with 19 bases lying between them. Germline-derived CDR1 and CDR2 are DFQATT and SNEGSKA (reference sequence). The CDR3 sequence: CSAPRLTGDAYEQYF. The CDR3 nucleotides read TGCAGTGCTCCACGACTGACGGGGGACGCCTACGAGCAGTACTTC.

DNA of the CDR3: TGTGCCAGCAGCCAAATCTCGGGCCCCGGGAGTTGCAATGAGCAGTTCTTC. It translates to CASSQISGPGSCNEQFF. The rearrangement joins TRBV4-2 to TRBJ2-1; TRBD2 is a possible D gene (6 bases). The CDR3 sequence is 17 residues long. Per germline, CDR1 LGHNA and CDR2 YNFKEQ. V was clipped by 2 bases and J by 6 bases, with 20 bases between them.

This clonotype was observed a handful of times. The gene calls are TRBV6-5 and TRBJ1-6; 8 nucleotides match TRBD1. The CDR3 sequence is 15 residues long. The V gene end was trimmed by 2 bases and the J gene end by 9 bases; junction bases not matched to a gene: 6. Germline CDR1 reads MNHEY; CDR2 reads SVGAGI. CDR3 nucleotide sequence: TGTGCCAGCAGTTACGGACGACAGGGGATTTCACCCCTCCACTTT. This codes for CASSYGRQGISPLHF.

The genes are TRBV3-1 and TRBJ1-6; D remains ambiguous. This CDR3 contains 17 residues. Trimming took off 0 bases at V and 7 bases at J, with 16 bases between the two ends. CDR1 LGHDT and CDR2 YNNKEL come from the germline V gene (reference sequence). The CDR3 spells CASSQDPRASGNSPLHF. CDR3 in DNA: TGTGCCAGCAGCCAAGACCCACGAGCCTCGGGAAATTCACCCCTCCACTTT.

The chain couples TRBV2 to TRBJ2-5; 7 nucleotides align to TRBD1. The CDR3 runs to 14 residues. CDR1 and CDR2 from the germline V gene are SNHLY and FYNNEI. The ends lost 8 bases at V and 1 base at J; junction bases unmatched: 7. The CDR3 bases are TGTGCCAGCTCGGACAGGAGTTTCCAAGAGACCCAGTACTTC. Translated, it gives CASSDRSFQETQYF.

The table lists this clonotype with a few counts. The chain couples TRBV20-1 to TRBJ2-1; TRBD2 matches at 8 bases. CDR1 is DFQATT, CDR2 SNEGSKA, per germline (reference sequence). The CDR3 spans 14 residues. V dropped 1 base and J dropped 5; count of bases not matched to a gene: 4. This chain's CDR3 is CSARVTSGNNEQFF. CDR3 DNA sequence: TGCAGTGCTAGAGTAACTAGCGGCAACAATGAGCAGTTCTTC.

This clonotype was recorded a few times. CDR3 nucleotide sequence: TGTGCCACCAGCAGAGTAGGGAGGGGGGCAGCCTACGAGCAGTACTTC. Protein product: CATSRVGRGAAYEQYF. This chain joins TRBV15 and TRBJ2-7; TRBD2 is a possible D gene (7 bases). V shed 1 base and J shed 2 bases, with 15 bases lying between them. The CDR3 totals 16 residues. Germline V gene sequence: CDR1 LNHNV, CDR2 YYDKDF (reference sequence).

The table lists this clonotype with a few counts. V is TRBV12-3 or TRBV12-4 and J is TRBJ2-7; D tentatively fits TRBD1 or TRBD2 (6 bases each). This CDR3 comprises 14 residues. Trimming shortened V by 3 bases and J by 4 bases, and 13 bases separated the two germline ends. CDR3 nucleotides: TGTGCCAGCAGTTTCGATGGGGGGCCGTACGAGCAGTACTTC. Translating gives CASSFDGGPYEQYF.

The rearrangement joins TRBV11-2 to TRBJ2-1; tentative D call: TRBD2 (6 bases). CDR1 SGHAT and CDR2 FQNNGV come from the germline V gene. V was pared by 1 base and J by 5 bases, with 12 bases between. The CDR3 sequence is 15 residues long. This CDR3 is CASSLVRDPNNEQFF. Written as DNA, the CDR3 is TGTGCCAGCAGCTTAGTGCGGGACCCGAACAATGAGCAGTTCTTC.

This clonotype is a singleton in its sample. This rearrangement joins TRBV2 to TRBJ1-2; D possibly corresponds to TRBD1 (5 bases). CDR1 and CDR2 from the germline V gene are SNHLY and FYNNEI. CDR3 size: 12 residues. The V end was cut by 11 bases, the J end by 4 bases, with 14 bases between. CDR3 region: CAGRGQVYGYTF. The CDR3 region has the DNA TGTGCCGGACGGGGCCAGGTCTATGGCTACACCTTC.

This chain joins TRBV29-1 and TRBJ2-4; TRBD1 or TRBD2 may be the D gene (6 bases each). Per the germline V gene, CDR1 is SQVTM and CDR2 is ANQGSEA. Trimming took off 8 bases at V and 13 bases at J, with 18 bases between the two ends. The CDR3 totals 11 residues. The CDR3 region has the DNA TGCAGCTCCGAGGGGGGCGGCCAGCAGTACTTC. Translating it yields CSSEGGGQQYF.

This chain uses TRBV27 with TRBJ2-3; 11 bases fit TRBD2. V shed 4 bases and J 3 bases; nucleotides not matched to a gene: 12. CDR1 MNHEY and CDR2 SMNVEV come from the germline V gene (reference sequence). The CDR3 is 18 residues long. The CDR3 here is CASSSRSYSGGATDTQYF. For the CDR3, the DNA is TGTGCCAGCAGTTCCCGATCCTATAGCGGGGGGGCGACAGATACGCAGTATTTT.